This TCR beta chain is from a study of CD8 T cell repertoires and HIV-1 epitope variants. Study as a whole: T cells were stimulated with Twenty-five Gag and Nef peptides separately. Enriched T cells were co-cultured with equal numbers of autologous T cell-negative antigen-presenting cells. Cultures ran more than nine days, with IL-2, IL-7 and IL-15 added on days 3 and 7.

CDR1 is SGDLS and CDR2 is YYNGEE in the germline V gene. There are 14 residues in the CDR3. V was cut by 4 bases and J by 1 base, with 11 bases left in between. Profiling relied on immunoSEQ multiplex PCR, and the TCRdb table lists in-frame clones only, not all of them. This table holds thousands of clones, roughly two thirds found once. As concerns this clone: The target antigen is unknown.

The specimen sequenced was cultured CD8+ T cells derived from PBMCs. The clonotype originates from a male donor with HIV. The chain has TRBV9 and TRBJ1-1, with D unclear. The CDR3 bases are TGTGCCAGCAGCCCTAAGGACGGGAACACTGAAGCTTTCTTT. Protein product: CASSPKDGNTEAFF. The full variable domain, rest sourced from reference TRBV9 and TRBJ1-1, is DSGVTQTPKHLITATGQRVTLRCSPRSGDLSVYWYQQSLDQGLQFLIQYYNGEERAKGNILERFSAQQFPDLHSELNLSSLELGDSALYFCASSPKDGNTEAFFGQGTRLTVV.